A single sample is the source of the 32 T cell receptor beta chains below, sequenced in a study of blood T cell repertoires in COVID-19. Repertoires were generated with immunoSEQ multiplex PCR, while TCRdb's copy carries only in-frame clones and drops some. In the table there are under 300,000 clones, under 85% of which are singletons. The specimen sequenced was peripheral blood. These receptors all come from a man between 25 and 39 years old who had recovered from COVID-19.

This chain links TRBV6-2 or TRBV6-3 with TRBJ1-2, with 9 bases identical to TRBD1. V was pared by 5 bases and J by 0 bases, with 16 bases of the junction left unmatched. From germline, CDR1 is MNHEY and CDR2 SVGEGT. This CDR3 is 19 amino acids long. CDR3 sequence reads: CASSHETDRGPATNYGYTF. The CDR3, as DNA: TGTGCCAGCAGTCATGAGACGGACAGGGGTCCCGCAACTAACTATGGCTACACCTTC.

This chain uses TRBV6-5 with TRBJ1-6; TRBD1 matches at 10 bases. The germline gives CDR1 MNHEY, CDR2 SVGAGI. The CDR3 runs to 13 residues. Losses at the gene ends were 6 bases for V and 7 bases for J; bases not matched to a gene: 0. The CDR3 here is CASRDRGNSPLHF. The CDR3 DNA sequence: TGTGCCAGCAGGGACAGGGGGAATTCACCCCTCCACTTT.

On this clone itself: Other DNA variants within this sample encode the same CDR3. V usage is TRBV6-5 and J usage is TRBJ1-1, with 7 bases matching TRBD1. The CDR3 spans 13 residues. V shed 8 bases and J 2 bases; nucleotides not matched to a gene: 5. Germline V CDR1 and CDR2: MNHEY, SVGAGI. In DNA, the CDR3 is TGTGCCAGCCGGGACAGACCTAACACTGAAGCTTTCTTT. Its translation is CASRDRPNTEAFF.

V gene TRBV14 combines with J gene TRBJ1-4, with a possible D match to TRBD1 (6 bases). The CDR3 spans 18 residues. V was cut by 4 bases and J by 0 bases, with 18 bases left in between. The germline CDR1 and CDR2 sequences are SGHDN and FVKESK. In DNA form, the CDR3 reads TGTGCCAGCAGCCGAGGCCGAACAGGGATCACAACTAATGAAAAACTGTTTTTT. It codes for CASSRGRTGITTNEKLFF.

CDR3 protein: CSASTGRGDTEAFF. The CDR3, as DNA: TGCAGTGCTAGTACAGGCCGAGGTGACACTGAAGCTTTCTTT. The chain has TRBV20-1 and TRBJ1-1; TRBD1 might be the D (5 bases). Trimming removed 3 bases at V and 3 bases at J, with 14 bases between. The CDR3 totals 14 residues. CDR1 and CDR2 (germline): DFQATT, SNEGSKA (reference sequence).

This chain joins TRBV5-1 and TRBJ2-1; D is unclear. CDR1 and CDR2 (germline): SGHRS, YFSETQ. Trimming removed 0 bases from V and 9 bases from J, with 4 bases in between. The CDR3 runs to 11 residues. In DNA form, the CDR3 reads TGCGCCAGCAGCTTGGAACTTGAGCAGTTCTTC. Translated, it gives CASSLELEQFF.

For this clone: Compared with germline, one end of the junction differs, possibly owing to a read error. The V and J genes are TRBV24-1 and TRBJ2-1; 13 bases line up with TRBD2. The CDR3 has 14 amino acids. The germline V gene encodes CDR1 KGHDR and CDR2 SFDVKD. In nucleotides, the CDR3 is TGTGCCACCAGTGACGGTGGGACTAGCGGGGCGCTAGTCTTC. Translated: CATSDGGTSGALVF.

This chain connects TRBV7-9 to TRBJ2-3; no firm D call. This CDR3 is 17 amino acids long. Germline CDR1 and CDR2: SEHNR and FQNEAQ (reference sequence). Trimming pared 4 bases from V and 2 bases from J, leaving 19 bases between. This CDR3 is CASSYETHRLNTDTQYF. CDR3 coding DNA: TGTGCCAGCAGCTACGAGACTCACCGACTGAACACAGATACGCAGTATTTT.

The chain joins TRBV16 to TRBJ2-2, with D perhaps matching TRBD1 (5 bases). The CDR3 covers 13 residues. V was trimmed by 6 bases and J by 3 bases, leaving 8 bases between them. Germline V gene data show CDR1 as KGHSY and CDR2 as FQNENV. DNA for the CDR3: TGTGCCAGCAGTCCAGGGTACACCGGGGAGCTGTTTTTT. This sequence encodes CASSPGYTGELFF. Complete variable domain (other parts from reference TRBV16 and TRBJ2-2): GEEVAQTPKHLVRGEGQKAKLYCAPIKGHSYVFWYQQVLKNEFKFLISFQNENVFDETGMPKERFSAKCLPNSPCSLEIQATKLEDSAVYFCASSPGYTGELFFGEGSRLTVL.

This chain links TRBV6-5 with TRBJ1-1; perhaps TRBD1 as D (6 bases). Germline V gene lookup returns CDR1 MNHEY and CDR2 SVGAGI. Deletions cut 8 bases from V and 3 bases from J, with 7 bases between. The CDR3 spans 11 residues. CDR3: CASHRDTEAFF. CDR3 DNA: TGTGCCAGCCACAGGGACACTGAAGCTTTCTTT.

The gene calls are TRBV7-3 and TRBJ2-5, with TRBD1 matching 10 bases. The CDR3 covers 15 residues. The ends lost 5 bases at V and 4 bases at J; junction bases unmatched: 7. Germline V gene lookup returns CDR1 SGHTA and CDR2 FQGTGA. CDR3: CASSPRQGARETQYF. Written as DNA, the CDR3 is TGTGCCAGCAGCCCCCGACAGGGGGCGCGAGAGACCCAGTACTTC.

The CDR3 region is CASSSSTEAFF. The CDR3 DNA reads TGCGCCAGCAGCTCGTCCACTGAAGCTTTCTTT. This chain connects TRBV10-1 to TRBJ1-1; D call uncertain. Germline assignment: CDR1 WNHNN and CDR2 SYGVQD (reference sequence). With 6 bases removed from V and 4 bases from J, the gap between germline ends came to 6 bases. This CDR3 region has 11 residues.

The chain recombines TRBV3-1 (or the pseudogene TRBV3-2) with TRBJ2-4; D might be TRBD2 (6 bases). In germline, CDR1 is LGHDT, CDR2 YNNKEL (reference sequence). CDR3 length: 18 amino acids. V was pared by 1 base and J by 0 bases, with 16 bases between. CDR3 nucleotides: TGTGCCAGCAGCCAAGCTAGGGGAGGATCCCTAGCCAAAAACATTCAGTACTTC. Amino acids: CASSQARGGSLAKNIQYF.

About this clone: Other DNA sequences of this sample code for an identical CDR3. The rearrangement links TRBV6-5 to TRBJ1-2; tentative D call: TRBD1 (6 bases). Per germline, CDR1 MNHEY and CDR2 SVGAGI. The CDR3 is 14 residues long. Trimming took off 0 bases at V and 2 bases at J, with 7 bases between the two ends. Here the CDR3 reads CASSYSQGNYGYTF. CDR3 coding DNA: TGTGCCAGCAGTTACTCGCAGGGGAACTATGGCTACACCTTC.

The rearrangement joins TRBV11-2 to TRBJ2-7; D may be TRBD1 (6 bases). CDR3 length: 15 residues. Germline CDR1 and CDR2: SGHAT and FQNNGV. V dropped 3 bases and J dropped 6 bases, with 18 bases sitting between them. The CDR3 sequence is CASSLSPTGIGEQYV. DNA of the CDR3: TGTGCCAGCAGCTTGAGCCCAACAGGGATAGGCGAGCAGTACGTC.

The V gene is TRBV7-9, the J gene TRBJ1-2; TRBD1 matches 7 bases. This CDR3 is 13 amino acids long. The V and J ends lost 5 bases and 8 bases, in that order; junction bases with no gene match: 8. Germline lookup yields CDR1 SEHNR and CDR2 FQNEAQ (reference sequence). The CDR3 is CASSRTGPTGYTF. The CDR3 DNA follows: TGTGCCAGCAGCCGGACAGGACCTACCGGCTACACCTTC.

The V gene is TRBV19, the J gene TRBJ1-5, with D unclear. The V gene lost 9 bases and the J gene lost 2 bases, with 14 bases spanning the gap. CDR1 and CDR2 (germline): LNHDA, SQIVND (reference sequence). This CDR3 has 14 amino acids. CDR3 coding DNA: TGTGCCAGCCGGGTGGAAGATCGCAATCAGCCCCAGCATTTT. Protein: CASRVEDRNQPQHF.

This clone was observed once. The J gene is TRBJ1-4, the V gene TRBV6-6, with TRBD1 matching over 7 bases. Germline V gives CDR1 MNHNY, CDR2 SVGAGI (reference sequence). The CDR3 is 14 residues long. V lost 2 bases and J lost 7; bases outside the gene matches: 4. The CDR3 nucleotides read TGTGCCAGCAGTTACAGGTCAGGGGGTGAAAAACTGTTTTTT. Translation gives CASSYRSGGEKLFF.

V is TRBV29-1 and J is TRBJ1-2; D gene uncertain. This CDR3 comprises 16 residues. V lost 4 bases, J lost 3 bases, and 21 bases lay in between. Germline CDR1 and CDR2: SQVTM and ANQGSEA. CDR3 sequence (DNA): TGCAGCGTTGTATCTAGTGAGGGTAAAGGACACTATGGCTACACCTTC. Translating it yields CSVVSSEGKGHYGYTF.

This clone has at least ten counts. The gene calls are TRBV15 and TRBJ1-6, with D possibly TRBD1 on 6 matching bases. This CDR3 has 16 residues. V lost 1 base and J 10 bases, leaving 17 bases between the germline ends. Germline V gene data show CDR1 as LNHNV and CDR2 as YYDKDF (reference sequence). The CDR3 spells CATSRGQVSLGSPLHF. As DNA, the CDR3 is TGTGCCACCAGCAGAGGACAGGTTTCGCTAGGATCACCCCTCCACTTT.

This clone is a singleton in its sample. This CDR3 is CASSLSGDLFGGAFF. The CDR3 DNA reads TGTGCCAGCAGCTTATCGGGAGACTTATTTGGTGGGGCTTTCTTT. The chain couples TRBV7-9 to TRBJ1-1; D ambiguous. This CDR3 has 15 amino acids. V lost 2 bases to trimming and J lost 11 bases, with 21 bases between them. Germline loops: CDR1 SEHNR, CDR2 FQNEAQ (reference sequence).

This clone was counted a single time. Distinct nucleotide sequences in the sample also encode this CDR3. CDR3 region: CASSFLYGYTF. In DNA, the CDR3 is TGTGCCAGCAGTTTTCTCTATGGCTACACCTTC. J is TRBJ1-2 and V is TRBV12-3 or TRBV12-4; D call uncertain. CDR3 length equals 11 residues. Trimming took off 3 bases at V and 4 bases at J, with 3 bases between the two ends.

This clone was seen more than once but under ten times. The CDR3 is CASSWDRGGELFF. The DNA of the CDR3 is TGTGCCAGTAGTTGGGACAGGGGGGGGGAGCTGTTTTTT. V gene TRBV19 combines with J gene TRBJ2-2, with 11 bases identical to TRBD1. The germline CDR1 and CDR2 sequences are LNHDA and SQIVND (reference sequence). V gave up 5 bases and J gave up 8 bases; unmatched junction bases: 1. This CDR3 has 13 amino acids. The complete variable domain, with remaining parts taken from reference TRBV19 and TRBJ2-2, reads DGGITQSPKYLFRKEGQNVTLSCEQNLNHDAMYWYRQDPGQGLRLIYYSQIVNDFQKGDIAEGYSVSREKKESFPLTVTSAQKNPTAFYLCASSWDRGGELFFGEGSRLTVL.

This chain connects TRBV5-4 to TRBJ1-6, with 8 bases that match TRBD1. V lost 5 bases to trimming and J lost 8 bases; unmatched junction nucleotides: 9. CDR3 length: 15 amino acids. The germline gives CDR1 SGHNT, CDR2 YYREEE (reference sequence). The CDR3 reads CASSHRDRMDSPLHF. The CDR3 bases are TGTGCCAGCAGTCATAGGGACAGGATGGATTCACCCCTCCACTTT.

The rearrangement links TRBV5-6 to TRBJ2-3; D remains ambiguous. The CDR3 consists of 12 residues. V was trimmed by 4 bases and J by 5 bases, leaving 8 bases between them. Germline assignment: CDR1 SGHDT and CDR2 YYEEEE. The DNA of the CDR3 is TGTGCCAGCAGCGCTGAGCTAGATACGCAGTATTTT. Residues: CASSAELDTQYF.

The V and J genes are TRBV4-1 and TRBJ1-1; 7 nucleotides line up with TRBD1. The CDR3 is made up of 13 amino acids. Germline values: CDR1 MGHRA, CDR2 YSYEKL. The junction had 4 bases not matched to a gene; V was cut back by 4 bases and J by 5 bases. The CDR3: CASSRNRGTEAFF. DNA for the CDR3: TGCGCCAGCAGCCGAAACAGGGGTACTGAAGCTTTCTTT.

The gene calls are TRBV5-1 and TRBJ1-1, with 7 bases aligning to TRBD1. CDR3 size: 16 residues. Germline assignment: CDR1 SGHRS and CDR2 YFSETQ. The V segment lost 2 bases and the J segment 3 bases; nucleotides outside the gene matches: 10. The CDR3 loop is CASSLGVGTGDTEAFF. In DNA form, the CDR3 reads TGCGCCAGCAGCTTAGGAGTAGGTACAGGGGACACTGAAGCTTTCTTT. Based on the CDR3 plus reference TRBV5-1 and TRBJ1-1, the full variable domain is KAGVTQTPRYLIKTRGQQVTLSCSPISGHRSVSWYQQTPGQGLQFLFEYFSETQRNKGNFPGRFSGRQFSNSRSEMNVSTLELGDSALYLCASSLGVGTGDTEAFFGQGTRLTVV.

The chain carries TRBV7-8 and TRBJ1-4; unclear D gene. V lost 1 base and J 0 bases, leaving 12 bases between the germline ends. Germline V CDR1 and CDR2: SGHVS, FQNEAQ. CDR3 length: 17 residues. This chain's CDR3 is CASSLVPPGATNEKLFF. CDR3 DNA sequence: TGTGCCAGCAGCTTAGTCCCCCCCGGGGCAACTAATGAAAAACTGTTTTTT. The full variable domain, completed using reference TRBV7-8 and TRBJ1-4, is GAGVSQSPRYKVAKRGQDVALRCDPISGHVSLFWYQQALGQGPEFLTYFQNEAQLDKSGLPSDRFFAERPEGSVSTLKIQRTQQEDSAVYLCASSLVPPGATNEKLFFGSGTQLSVL.

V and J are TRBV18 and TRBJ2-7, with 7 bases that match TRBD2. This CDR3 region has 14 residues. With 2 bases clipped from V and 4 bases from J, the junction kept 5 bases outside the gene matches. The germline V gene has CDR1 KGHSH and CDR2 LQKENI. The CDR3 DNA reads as TGTGCCAGCTCACCAGGGACTACCGAATACGAGCAGTACTTC. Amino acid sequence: CASSPGTTEYEQYF. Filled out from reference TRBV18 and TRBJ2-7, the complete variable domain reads NAGVMQNPRHLVRRRGQEARLRCSPMKGHSHVYWYRQLPEEGLKFMVYLQKENIIDESGMPKERFSAEFPKEGPSILRIQQVVRGDSAAYFCASSPGTTEYEQYFGPGTRLTVT.

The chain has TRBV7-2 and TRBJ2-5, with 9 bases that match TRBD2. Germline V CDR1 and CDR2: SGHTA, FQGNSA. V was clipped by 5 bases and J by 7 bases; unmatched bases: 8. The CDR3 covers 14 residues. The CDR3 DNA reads TGTGCCAGCAGCGCGGGGGGGCCAGGCGGGACCCAGTACTTC. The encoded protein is CASSAGGPGGTQYF.

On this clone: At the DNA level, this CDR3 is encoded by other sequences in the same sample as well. In nucleotides, the CDR3 is TGTGCCATCAGTGAGTCAGGGACAGGTGGACAGCCCCAGCATTTT. This gives the protein CAISESGTGGQPQHF. The chain couples TRBV10-3 to TRBJ1-5, with TRBD1 matching over 8 bases. CDR3 length: 15 residues. Unmatched junction bases numbered 5, after V lost 0 bases and J lost 7 bases. CDR1 ENHRY and CDR2 SYGVKD come from the germline V gene.

The CDR3 loop is CASISSGGADEQFF. The CDR3 nucleotides are TGTGCCAGCATCTCTAGCGGGGGGGCAGATGAGCAGTTCTTC. The rearrangement joins TRBV2 to TRBJ2-1, with 12 bases identical to TRBD2. The CDR3 runs 14 residues. The J segment lost 8 bases and the V segment lost 7 bases, leaving 6 bases of the junction unmatched. Germline-derived CDR1 and CDR2 are SNHLY and FYNNEI.